This TCR beta chain was retrieved from a study of blood T cell repertoires in COVID-19 (TCRdb year 2020). The study in broad terms: The collaborator samples originated in the United States, Italy and Spain and spanned the acute and convalescent phases of COVID-19. Samples came from the ongoing ImmuneRACE study (first 160 participants) plus 1,254 subjects from 6 global collaborators. A freely available public database, intended as a resource for researchers studying the immune response to SARS-CoV-2, is where the repertoires were released. Where available, HLA class I and class II types were obtained from metadata supplied by the sample provider rather than from assay-based typing. Sample metadata almost always included a de-identified subject ID, COVID-19 status, age in years and sex. Subjects who had been exposed to COVID-19, were actively infected with it, or had recovered from it provided the deeply sampled blood TCRbeta repertoires that made up the dataset. The prospective study material was composed of cDNA or gDNA derived from T cells, B-cell-depleted T cells, or PBMCs. Findings and caveats that apply to the study as a whole: Clinical and demographic metadata were provided uncurated, with the amount varying by source and participant.

V loses 6 bases of germline sequence and J loses 3 bases, and the interval between the two ends is 15 bases. From a lookup of the germline V gene (reference sequence), CDR1 and CDR2 are MNHNY and SVGAGI. The CDR3 contains 14 residues, cysteine and phenylalanine counted. The read is trimmed to its CDR3 DNA, 42 bases read in frame from base 1. The collaborating institutions used their own protocols to collect whole blood in K2EDTA tubes. For TCRbeta analysis, collaborator samples were shipped as frozen whole blood, as isolated PBMCs, or as DNA extracted from either sample type. TCRbeta CDR3 regions were amplified from genomic DNA using the immunoSEQ Assay, a bias-controlled multiplex PCR. As for the authors' bioinformatics: The number of nucleated cells in each sample was estimated by amplification of reference gene primers within the assay. Sequence reads were collapsed and filtered to measure the absolute abundance of every unique TCRbeta CDR3 rearrangement. For each sample, productive Simpson clonality was calculated as the square root of Simpson's diversity index across productive rearrangements. TCRdb re-hosts the immuneACCESS table, in-frame sequences only. Its copies lack some clones; in the studies checked, an unresolved V gene accounts for under half of them, and the cause for the rest is not known. V, J and clone size are taken as reported in that table, and D and trimming were inferred from the DNA itself. The table for this sample lists about 33,000 clones; more than 80% of them were counted only once. The top ten constitute 7.3% of the sample.

About this clone: Which antigen it targets is not known. No base quality information exists; no much larger clone differs at one position.

The source is a human donor in a cohort sampled during active COVID-19. The rearranged segments are TRBV6-6 and TRBJ2-7; TRBD2 could be the D gene, as 5 bases match. Sequenced input: peripheral blood. The sequenced DNA: TGTGCCAGCAGCCTTACTAGGGTTGACTACGAGCAGTACTTC. Translated, this is CASSLTRVDYEQYF.